The T cell receptor (beta chain) under discussion was sequenced for a study of T cells of healthy individuals. TCRdb used MiXCR to reprocess the 5' RACE reads, holding one entry per CDR3 protein. The data show roughly 87,000 distinct CDR3 sequences, 17% seen once. Trimming stripped 0 bases from V and 4 bases from J, with 15 bases between. The CDR3 contains 16 residues. Germline V CDR1 and CDR2: MNHEY, SVGAGI. A few counts support this clonotype. The chain uses TRBV6-5 and TRBJ1-2; maybe TRBD1 (6 bases). This sequence originates from a human donor in good health. This CDR3 is CASSYSGGPTSYGYTF. The CDR3 DNA follows: TGTGCCAGCAGTTACTCAGGGGGACCGACTAGCTATGGCTACACCTTC.